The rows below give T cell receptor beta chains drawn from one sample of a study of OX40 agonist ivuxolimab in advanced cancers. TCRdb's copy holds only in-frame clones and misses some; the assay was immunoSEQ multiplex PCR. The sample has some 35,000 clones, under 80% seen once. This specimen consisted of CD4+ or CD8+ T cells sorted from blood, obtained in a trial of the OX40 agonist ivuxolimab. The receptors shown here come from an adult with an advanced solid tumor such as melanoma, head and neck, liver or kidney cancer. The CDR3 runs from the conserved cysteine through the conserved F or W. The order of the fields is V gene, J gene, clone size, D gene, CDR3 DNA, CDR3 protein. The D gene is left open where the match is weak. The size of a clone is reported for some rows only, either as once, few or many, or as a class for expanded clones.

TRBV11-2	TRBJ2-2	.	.	TGTGCCAGCAGCCGGGACCGACTTCTTAACACCGGGGAGCTGTTTTTT	CASSRDRLLNTGELFF
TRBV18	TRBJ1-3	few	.	TGTGCCAGCTCACGGGATTCTGGAAACACCATATATTTT	CASSRDSGNTIYF
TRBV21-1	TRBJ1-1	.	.	TGTGCCAGCAGCACGCGGACAGGGGAGTACACTGAAGCTTTCTTT	CASSTRTGEYTEAFF
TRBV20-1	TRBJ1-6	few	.	TGCAGTGTTCGTGAGGGTTCACCCCTCCACTTT	CSVREGSPLHF
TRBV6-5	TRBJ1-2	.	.	TGTGCCAGCAGTTACCAGCGTAACTATGGCTACACCTTC	CASSYQRNYGYTF
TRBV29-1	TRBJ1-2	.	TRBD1	TGCAGCGTAGGACAGGGAGCTAACTATGGCTACACCTTC	CSVGQGANYGYTF
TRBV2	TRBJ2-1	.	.	TGTGCCACGTATGAGGGAACAGGGTACAATGAGCAGTTCTTC	CATYEGTGYNEQFF
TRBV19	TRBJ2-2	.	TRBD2	TGTGCCAGTAGTATAGTTGGACTAGCGGGGGGGCCGGTTGCCGGGGAGCTGTTTTTT	CASSIVGLAGGPVAGELFF
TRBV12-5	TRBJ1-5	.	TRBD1	TGTGCTAGTGGTCCAGGGGGCACGAGCAATCAGCCCCAGCATTTT	CASGPGGTSNQPQHF
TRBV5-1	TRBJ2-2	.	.	TGCGCCAGCAGCCCCCTGACACAGAACACCGGGGAGCTGTTTTTT	CASSPLTQNTGELFF
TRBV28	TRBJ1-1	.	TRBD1	TGTGCCAGCTTCCCGGGACAGGCGGCTGAAGCTTTCTTT	CASFPGQAAEAFF
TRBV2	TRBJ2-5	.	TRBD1	TGTGCCAGCAATGGTAACAGGGGCGAGACCCAGTACTTC	CASNGNRGETQYF
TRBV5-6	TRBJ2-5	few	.	TGTGCCAGCAGCTTGGTCACGGAGACCCAGTACTTC	CASSLVTETQYF
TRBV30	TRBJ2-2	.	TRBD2	TGTGCCTCCACACTAGCGGGGGGGATCGGGGAGCTGTTTTTT	CASTLAGGIGELFF
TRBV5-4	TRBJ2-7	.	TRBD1	TGTGCCAGCAGTTCCGACAGGGCTCTCTACGAGCAGTACTTC	CASSSDRALYEQYF
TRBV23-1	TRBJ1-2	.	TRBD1	TGCGCAGCAGTGTGGGTACAGGGGACCTATGGCTACACCTTC	CAAVWVQGTYGYTF
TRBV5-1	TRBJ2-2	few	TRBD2	TGCGCCAGCAGCTCAGCGGGGGGGCCGTTCACCGGGGAGCTGTTTTTT	CASSSAGGPFTGELFF
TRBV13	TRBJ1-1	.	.	TGTGCCAGCAGCGCTTATAAGGCCACTGAAGCTTTCTTT	CASSAYKATEAFF
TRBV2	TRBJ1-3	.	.	TGTGCCAGCACTTATGGCAACACCATATATTTT	CASTYGNTIYF
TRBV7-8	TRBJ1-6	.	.	TGTGCCAGCAGCTTAGATCTGGACCTCTATAATTCACCCCTCCACTTT	CASSLDLDLYNSPLHF
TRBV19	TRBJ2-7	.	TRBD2	TGTGCCAGTAGTATTGGGGGGGGACTCCCCTACGAGCAGTACTTC	CASSIGGGLPYEQYF
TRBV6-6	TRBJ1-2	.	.	TGTGCCAGCCATATGGGACTCAGCTATGGCTACACCTTC	CASHMGLSYGYTF
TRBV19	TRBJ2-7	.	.	TGTGCCAGTAGTATAGCGACAGGTACCTACGAGCAGTACTTC	CASSIATGTYEQYF
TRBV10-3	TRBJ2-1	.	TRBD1	TGTGCCATCAGACCCGGGACAGGATCCTACAATGAGCAGTTCTTC	CAIRPGTGSYNEQFF
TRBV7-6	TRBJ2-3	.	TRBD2	TGTGCCAGCAGCTTAGTACTAGCGGGGGTTGTTGATACGCAGTATTTT	CASSLVLAGVVDTQYF
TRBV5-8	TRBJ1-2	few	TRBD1	TGTGCCAGCAGCTACGGGACAGCTAACTATGGCTACACCTTC	CASSYGTANYGYTF